This T cell receptor beta chain appears in the sequencing data of a study of blood T cell repertoires in COVID-19. Overall study context: The origin of the acute and convalescent COVID-19 samples was the United States, Italy and Spain. T cells, B-cell-depleted T cells, or PBMCs provided the cDNA or gDNA that served as material.

It was during active infection that Seattle patients were enrolled and then longitudinally followed. This clone has more than one count but fewer than ten. How the authors handled the data: Quantification of nucleated cells was approximated via reference gene primer amplification. Measured with immunoSEQ multiplex PCR; TCRdb has only the in-frame clones, and not every one. The DNA gave D and trimming, while V, J and clone size come from that table. The sample gives 87,000 or so clones, roughly 88% of which show up once; roughly 3.2% is in the top ten. The material sequenced was peripheral blood. This receptor was obtained from an elderly woman with COVID-19, enrolled during active disease.

The CDR3 bases are TGTGCCAGCAGCCCGCTGGGGCAGGGGAATGAAAAACTGTTTTTT. Protein sequence: CASSPLGQGNEKLFF. This sequence joins TRBV28 and TRBJ1-4; D might be TRBD1 (6 bases). This CDR3 is built from 15 residues. The germline CDR1 and CDR2 sequences are MDHEN and SYDVKM. V was pared by 6 bases and J by 5 bases, with 16 bases between.